The present T cell receptor (beta chain) was sequenced within a study of T cell repertoires in ileal Crohn's disease. Study-wide background: About half received postoperative treatment, around twelve with thiopurines and 15 to 20 anti-TNF.

The data were produced by immunoSEQ multiplex PCR, yet TCRdb's version contains in-frame clones alone and is incomplete. This repertoire shows roughly 13,000 clones, less than 85% found once; its top ten account for approximately 15%. Findings and caveats of the study: Compared with non-smokers, active smokers at surgery showed more clonal expansions. Clonality above 26.8% at surgery always came with endoscopic recurrence.

V shed 3 bases and J shed 2 bases, with 14 bases lying between them. Germline CDR1 is GTSNPN and CDR2 is SVGIG (reference sequence). The CDR3 loop spans 14 amino acids. A word on this clone: Its antigen is currently unknown.

The sample's time point: inflamed ileum from the surgical specimen. The TCR comes from an adult with Crohn's disease. This rearrangement joins TRBV30 to TRBJ2-7, with D maybe TRBD2 (6 bases). The specimen sequenced was ileal tissue. CDR3 in DNA: TGTGCCTGGAGCCCCGGGACTCACACCTACGAGCAGTACTTC. Residues: CAWSPGTHTYEQYF.